Each of the 5 T cell receptor beta chains below was sequenced from the same sample in a study of chemoradiotherapy in HPV16-positive cancers. Method: immunoSEQ multiplex PCR; TCRdb's copy keeps in-frame clones and lacks some. This table holds under 10,000 clones, roughly 90% found once. The input for sequencing was tumor tissue, taken from a patient who underwent chemoradiotherapy. These receptors came from a human donor with HPV-associated anogenital cancer.

The genes are TRBV7-2 and TRBJ2-7; 10 bases match TRBD2. V trimming: 3 bases; J trimming: 4 bases; junction bases outside the gene matches: 6. This CDR3 contains 15 residues. Germline values: CDR1 SGHTA, CDR2 FQGNSA. CDR3 coding DNA: TGTGCCAGCAGCTTCCAAGCGGGGGGGCCTTACGAGCAGTACGTC. This gives the protein CASSFQAGGPYEQYV.

V usage is TRBV6-6 and J usage is TRBJ2-7; 7 bases align to TRBD2. The CDR3 totals 13 residues. V was pared by 8 bases and J by 4 bases, with 8 bases of the junction left unmatched. CDR1 is MNHNY, CDR2 SVGAGI, per germline (reference sequence). The DNA for the CDR3 is TGTGCCAGCTGGACCAGCGGGACTTACGAGCAGTACTTC. Its translation: CASWTSGTYEQYF.

This rearrangement joins TRBV28 to TRBJ1-2, with D tentatively TRBD1 (5 bases). The V gene lost 6 bases and the J gene lost 0 bases, with 14 bases spanning the gap. The CDR3 length is 15 residues. The germline V gene encodes CDR1 MDHEN and CDR2 SYDVKM. The CDR3 region is CASSTPGGANYGYTF. The DNA for the CDR3 is TGTGCCAGCAGCACCCCCGGGGGAGCTAACTATGGCTACACCTTC.

This chain uses TRBV6-6 with TRBJ1-1; 9 bases line up with TRBD1. The V and J ends lost 6 bases and 5 bases, in that order; junction bases with no gene match: 4. The CDR3 is 13 amino acids. Germline V lookup: CDR1 MNHNY, CDR2 SVGAGI (reference sequence). The CDR3 DNA follows: TGTGCCAGCAGCGGACAGGGGAAGACTGAAGCTTTCTTT. This encodes CASSGQGKTEAFF.

J is TRBJ2-3 and V is TRBV7-2, with D unresolved. CDR1 and CDR2 (germline): SGHTA, FQGNSA. V was pared by 2 bases and J by 1 base, with 10 bases between. This CDR3 has 15 amino acids. The CDR3 is CASSLWSSGTDTQYF. The CDR3, as DNA: TGTGCCAGCAGCTTATGGTCGTCTGGCACAGATACGCAGTATTTT.